Described below is a single T cell receptor beta chain sequence and its context. Trimming took 2 bases from V and 1 from J, leaving 8 bases between them. The CDR3 extends over 13 amino acids. In germline, CDR1 is GTSNPN, CDR2 SVGIG (reference sequence). This record comes from a study of cytomegalovirus exposure and HLA in healthy donors. The PCR contained 60 Vbeta and 13 Jbeta primers. This table comes from immunoSEQ multiplex PCR, and its TCRdb copy is limited to in-frame clones, with some not included. The table lists 150,000 or so clones. Input material: PBMCs. The chain links TRBV30 to TRBJ1-1, with a tentative D call TRBD1 (5 bases). This TCR was sampled from a woman in her 40s in good health and CMV-seropositive. Here the CDR3 reads CAWSPTGNTEAFF. The DNA of the CDR3 is TGTGCCTGGAGTCCTACAGGGAACACTGAAGCTTTCTTT.